The rows below give T cell receptor beta chains drawn from one sample of a study of blood T cell repertoires in COVID-19. Measured with immunoSEQ multiplex PCR; TCRdb has only the in-frame clones, and not every one. Of approximately 200,000 clones listed, roughly 76% are singletons. Sample: peripheral blood. Receptors were obtained from a human donor in a cohort sampled during active COVID-19. Each CDR3 is given without its conserved first and last residue. Each record gives: clone size, V gene, J gene, D gene, CDR3 protein. D genes are given only for firm matches. Where a row states a size, it is once, few, many or the class of an expanded clone; other rows omit it.

>NA|TRBV5-1|TRBJ1-5|NA
ASSLDPQGSNQPQH
>NA|TRBV4-2|TRBJ1-6|NA
ASSQDLTGVTRPDNSPLH
>NA|TRBV28|TRBJ2-1|TRBD2
ASSFSSGRVNEQF
>NA|TRBV6-6|TRBJ1-2|NA
ASTLSGYGYT
>NA|TRBV6-5|TRBJ2-6|NA
ASSAQGSGANVLT
>NA|TRBV7-6|TRBJ1-1|TRBD1
ASSLAPGQTEAF
>NA|TRBV4-3|TRBJ1-4|TRBD1
ASSRLTGPNEKLF
>NA|TRBV19|TRBJ1-2|NA
ASSITGNYGYT
>NA|TRBV29-1|TRBJ2-1|NA
SVDGGVSYNEQF
>NA|TRBV28|TRBJ2-2|NA
ASRRTSTTGELF
>NA|TRBV5-4|TRBJ2-7|TRBD1
ASGTGRTYEQY
>NA|TRBV10-3|TRBJ1-3|NA
AISDQTTDSGNTIY
>once|TRBV27|TRBJ1-5|NA
ASSLMGRNQPQH
>NA|TRBV29-1|TRBJ2-7|NA
SVSLPGNYYEQY
>NA|TRBV6-5|TRBJ1-3|NA
ASNIGNTIY
>NA|TRBV7-9|TRBJ2-5|NA
ASSLRDSRRETQY